These 8 T cell receptor beta chains share one sample of origin, sequenced in a study of cytomegalovirus exposure and HLA in healthy donors. Assay used: immunoSEQ multiplex PCR; TCRdb lists only in-frame clones, some missing. The data contain about 140,000 clones, roughly nine tenths of them singletons. The sequenced sample consisted of PBMCs. The receptors were gathered from a man between 18 and 35 years old in good health and CMV-seronegative.

The CDR3 loop reads CASSSTSGRSGEQFF. The DNA of the CDR3 is TGTGCCAGTAGCTCTACTAGCGGGAGGTCGGGTGAGCAGTTCTTC. The rearrangement uses TRBV19 and TRBJ2-1; 12 bases are shared with TRBD2. The germline V gene encodes CDR1 LNHDA and CDR2 SQIVND (reference sequence). The CDR3 sequence is 15 residues long. The V gene end was trimmed by 6 bases and the J gene end by 9 bases; junction bases not matched to a gene: 9. The full variable domain, with the rest looked up from reference TRBV19 and TRBJ2-1, is DGGITQSPKYLFRKEGQNVTLSCEQNLNHDAMYWYRQDPGQGLRLIYYSQIVNDFQKGDIAEGYSVSREKKESFPLTVTSAQKNPTAFYLCASSSTSGRSGEQFFGPGTRLTVL.

V gene TRBV11-3 combines with J gene TRBJ2-1; 7 positions match TRBD2. J lost 5 bases, V lost 3 bases, and 10 bases had no gene match. The CDR3 is 16 amino acids. The germline CDR1 and CDR2 sequences are SGHNT and YENEEA. The CDR3 DNA sequence: TGTGCCAGCAGCTTCTCACGGGGGAGGGCCCACAATGAGCAGTTCTTC. Translated: CASSFSRGRAHNEQFF.

CDR3 coding DNA: TGCAGCGTTCTAGCGGGTTACCAAGAGACCCAGTACTTC. Protein sequence: CSVLAGYQETQYF. The V and J genes are TRBV29-1 and TRBJ2-5; TRBD2 aligns across 8 bases. CDR3 length equals 13 residues. Trimming at V came to 5 bases and at J to 0 bases, leaving 2 bases not matched to a gene. Looked up from germline, CDR1 is SQVTM and CDR2 is ANQGSEA.

This clone showed up just once. The V gene is TRBV11-2, the J gene TRBJ2-1; 7 bases align to TRBD2. The CDR3 is made up of 13 amino acids. Germline-derived CDR1 and CDR2 are SGHAT and FQNNGV. Trimming cost V 1 base and J 6 bases; bases outside gene matches: 0. This CDR3 is CASSLGGGNEQFF. CDR3 bases: TGTGCCAGCAGCTTAGGGGGGGGCAATGAGCAGTTCTTC. The complete variable domain, with remaining parts taken from reference TRBV11-2 and TRBJ2-1, reads EAGVAQSPRYKIIEKRQSVAFWCNPISGHATLYWYQQILGQGPKLLIQFQNNGVVDDSQLPKDRFSAERLKGVDSTLKIQPAKLEDSAVYLCASSLGGGNEQFFGPGTRLTVL.

Only one count was recorded for this clone. The chain is built from TRBV7-2 and TRBJ1-2; D might be TRBD1 (5 bases). Trimming left V 2 bases short and J 4 bases short, with 11 bases between. CDR3 length: 14 residues. CDR1 is SGHTA and CDR2 is FQGNSA in the germline V gene. As DNA, the CDR3 is TGTGCCAGCAGCTTATCCCCCCAGGGCTATGGCTACACCTTC. Protein: CASSLSPQGYGYTF.

The V call is TRBV6-5, the J call TRBJ2-7; 11 nucleotides match TRBD2. The V gene end was trimmed by 4 bases and the J gene end by 2 bases; junction bases not matched to a gene: 7. The germline V gene has CDR1 MNHEY and CDR2 SVGAGI. This CDR3 has 16 residues. Written as DNA, the CDR3 is TGTGCCAGCAGTTCGGGACTAGCGGAACCAACCTACGAGCAGTACTTC. This gives the protein CASSSGLAEPTYEQYF.

The chain uses TRBV9 and TRBJ2-3, with 9 nucleotides matching TRBD2. The CDR3 sequence is 15 residues long. J gave up 2 bases and V 3 bases, and 4 bases lay outside the gene matches. The germline V gene has CDR1 SGDLS and CDR2 YYNGEE. In nucleotides, the CDR3 is TGTGCCAGCAGCGCGACTAGCGGACTCACAGATACGCAGTATTTT. Its translation is CASSATSGLTDTQYF.

The chain recombines TRBV5-1 with TRBJ2-7; D not certain. CDR3 length equals 14 residues. Germline-derived CDR1 and CDR2 are SGHRS and YFSETQ. V was pared by 0 bases and J by 2 bases, with 9 bases between. CDR3 protein: CASSLEYSAYEQYF. In DNA form, the CDR3 reads TGCGCCAGCAGCTTGGAATACAGTGCCTACGAGCAGTACTTC.